This T cell receptor beta chain was recorded in a study of T cell responses to AZD1222 COVID-19 vaccine. At the level of the study: Analyses pooled second doses at about 4 or about 12 weeks.

Regarding this clone: The antigen is unknown.

Germline trimming cut 6 bases from V and 0 bases from J; bases unmatched to any gene: 7. Germline V gene lookup returns CDR1 SQVTM and CDR2 ANQGSEA. This CDR3 is 14 amino acids long. Sequencing was performed with immunoSEQ multiplex PCR; in TCRdb, only in-frame clones are kept and a portion is missing. The sample includes 140,000 to 150,000 clones, more than 85% of them seen just once. Points from the study as a whole: A rise in Spike-specific TCR breadth and depth followed two AZD1222 doses.

This clonotype originated in an adult in good health. The gene calls are TRBV29-1 and TRBJ2-7, with 8 positions matching TRBD1. This sample comprised peripheral blood, obtained on day 0 of AZD1222 vaccination. The CDR3 protein is CSVRDRLSSYEQYF. As DNA, the CDR3 is TGCAGCGTACGGGACAGGTTAAGCTCCTACGAGCAGTACTTC.